This T cell receptor (beta chain) was obtained from a study of CD8 T cells in ankylosing spondylitis (dated by TCRdb to the late 2010s). For context, the study as a whole: T cell receptor beta repertoires were profiled in healthy donors and ankylosing spondylitis patients so that disease-linked TCR variants could be found. The whole study cohort included 108 healthy donors and 20 to 30 ankylosing spondylitis patients. Peripheral blood samples were taken, and synovial fluid was additionally collected from ankylosing spondylitis patients. General study outcomes and caveats: The disease-linked clones were reported to be significantly enriched in matched synovial fluid samples from ankylosing spondylitis patients. Blood from ankylosing spondylitis patients appeared to be characterized by a TCR beta motif made up of several highly homologous amino acid variants. Some motif variants were previously reported in synovial fluid and blood of reactive arthritis patients, suggesting common disease-initiation mechanisms. The disease-linked clones had a CD8+ phenotype and were found at relatively low frequencies in peripheral blood.

A distance of 17 bases separates the germline ends of V and J, which lose 5 bases and 3 bases respectively. Its CDR3 holds 16 amino acids, cysteine through phenylalanine. Only the CDR3 DNA is retained, 48 bases long and in frame from the first base. For CDR1 and CDR2, the germline V gene (reference sequence) lists MNHEY and SMNVEV. For sequencing, an Illumina HiSeq 2500 was employed. Quantitative 5'-RACE with molecular barcodes was used to prepare TCR beta libraries. Processing in the source paper ran as follows. A new computational method based on a probabilistic model of VDJ rearrangement was used to identify disease-linked TCR variants. TCRdb reanalyzed the raw reads on its own, using fastp at Q25 for trimming and MiXCR for clone calling, and kept in-frame beta chains. Each record represents a unique CDR3 protein, reported with the most common genes and DNA among its rows. The V and J calls reflect TCRdb's pipeline rather than the authors' work. A total of around 770,000 distinct CDR3 sequences appear in this sample, under 20% of them only once. The top ten constitute about 20% of the sample.

Concerning this clonotype: Its recognized antigen is unknown. No qualities accompany the bases; no much larger clone lies one base away.

Sequencing was performed on blood, either unsorted or a sorted T cell fraction (not recorded which). The receptor comes from a male donor with ankylosing spondylitis. The V and J genes are TRBV27 and TRBJ2-1, with the D gene call left open. DNA sequence: TGTGCCAGCAGTAACCCACGGGTAGGTTACTACAATGAGCAGTTCTTC. Translated, it gives CASSNPRVGYYNEQFF.